The clone carrying this T cell receptor (beta chain) has only a few counts. The sample originates from a study of T cells in tuberculosis. TCR-alpha and TCR-beta chains were sequenced unpaired. Measured with immunoSEQ multiplex PCR; TCRdb has only the in-frame clones, and not every one. The table has some 90,000 clones, under 95% seen once. CDR3 size: 12 residues. V shed 0 bases, J shed 12 bases, and the junction held 2 bases outside the gene matches. CDR1 MDHEN and CDR2 SYDVKM come from the germline V gene. Sorting used thawed, overnight-rested PBMC stained with anti-CD3, a viability dye and GMM-loaded CD1B tetramer. The CD1B tetramers carried C32 glucose monomycolate purified from Rhodococcus equi. CD14-expressing monocytes were removed from PBMC before cryopreservation and sorting.

The sample taken for sequencing was CD1b-GMM tetramer-negative cells sorted from PBMCs. J is TRBJ1-3 and V is TRBV28; the match to TRBD1 covers 7 bases. This TCR was recovered from an adult woman with latent tuberculosis. The CDR3 DNA sequence: TGTGCCAGCAGTTTATGGGGGGACAGCATATATTTT. The encoded protein is CASSLWGDSIYF.